The sequence of this T cell receptor beta chain was determined in a study of blood T cell repertoires in COVID-19. Study-wide context: Nucleic acid was either cDNA or gDNA, and it came from T cells, B-cell-depleted T cells, or PBMCs.

The CDR3 sequence is 13 residues long. The ends were cut back, 3 bases at V and 3 bases at J, with 8 bases in the middle. The germline CDR1 and CDR2 sequences are MNHEY and SVGAGI. Libraries were prepared by immunoSEQ multiplex PCR; TCRdb keeps only in-frame clonotypes and omits some of them. This table holds under 150,000 clones, roughly 77% found once. For this clone: The same CDR3 is also encoded by other DNA sequences in this sample.

Sequencing was carried out using peripheral blood. This receptor was obtained from a man in his fifties or sixties with acute or convalescent COVID-19. The V and J genes are TRBV6-5 and TRBJ1-1; no definite D call. DNA for the CDR3: TGTGCCAGCAGTTATCGCGGGGACACTGAAGCTTTCTTT. This translates into CASSYRGDTEAFF.